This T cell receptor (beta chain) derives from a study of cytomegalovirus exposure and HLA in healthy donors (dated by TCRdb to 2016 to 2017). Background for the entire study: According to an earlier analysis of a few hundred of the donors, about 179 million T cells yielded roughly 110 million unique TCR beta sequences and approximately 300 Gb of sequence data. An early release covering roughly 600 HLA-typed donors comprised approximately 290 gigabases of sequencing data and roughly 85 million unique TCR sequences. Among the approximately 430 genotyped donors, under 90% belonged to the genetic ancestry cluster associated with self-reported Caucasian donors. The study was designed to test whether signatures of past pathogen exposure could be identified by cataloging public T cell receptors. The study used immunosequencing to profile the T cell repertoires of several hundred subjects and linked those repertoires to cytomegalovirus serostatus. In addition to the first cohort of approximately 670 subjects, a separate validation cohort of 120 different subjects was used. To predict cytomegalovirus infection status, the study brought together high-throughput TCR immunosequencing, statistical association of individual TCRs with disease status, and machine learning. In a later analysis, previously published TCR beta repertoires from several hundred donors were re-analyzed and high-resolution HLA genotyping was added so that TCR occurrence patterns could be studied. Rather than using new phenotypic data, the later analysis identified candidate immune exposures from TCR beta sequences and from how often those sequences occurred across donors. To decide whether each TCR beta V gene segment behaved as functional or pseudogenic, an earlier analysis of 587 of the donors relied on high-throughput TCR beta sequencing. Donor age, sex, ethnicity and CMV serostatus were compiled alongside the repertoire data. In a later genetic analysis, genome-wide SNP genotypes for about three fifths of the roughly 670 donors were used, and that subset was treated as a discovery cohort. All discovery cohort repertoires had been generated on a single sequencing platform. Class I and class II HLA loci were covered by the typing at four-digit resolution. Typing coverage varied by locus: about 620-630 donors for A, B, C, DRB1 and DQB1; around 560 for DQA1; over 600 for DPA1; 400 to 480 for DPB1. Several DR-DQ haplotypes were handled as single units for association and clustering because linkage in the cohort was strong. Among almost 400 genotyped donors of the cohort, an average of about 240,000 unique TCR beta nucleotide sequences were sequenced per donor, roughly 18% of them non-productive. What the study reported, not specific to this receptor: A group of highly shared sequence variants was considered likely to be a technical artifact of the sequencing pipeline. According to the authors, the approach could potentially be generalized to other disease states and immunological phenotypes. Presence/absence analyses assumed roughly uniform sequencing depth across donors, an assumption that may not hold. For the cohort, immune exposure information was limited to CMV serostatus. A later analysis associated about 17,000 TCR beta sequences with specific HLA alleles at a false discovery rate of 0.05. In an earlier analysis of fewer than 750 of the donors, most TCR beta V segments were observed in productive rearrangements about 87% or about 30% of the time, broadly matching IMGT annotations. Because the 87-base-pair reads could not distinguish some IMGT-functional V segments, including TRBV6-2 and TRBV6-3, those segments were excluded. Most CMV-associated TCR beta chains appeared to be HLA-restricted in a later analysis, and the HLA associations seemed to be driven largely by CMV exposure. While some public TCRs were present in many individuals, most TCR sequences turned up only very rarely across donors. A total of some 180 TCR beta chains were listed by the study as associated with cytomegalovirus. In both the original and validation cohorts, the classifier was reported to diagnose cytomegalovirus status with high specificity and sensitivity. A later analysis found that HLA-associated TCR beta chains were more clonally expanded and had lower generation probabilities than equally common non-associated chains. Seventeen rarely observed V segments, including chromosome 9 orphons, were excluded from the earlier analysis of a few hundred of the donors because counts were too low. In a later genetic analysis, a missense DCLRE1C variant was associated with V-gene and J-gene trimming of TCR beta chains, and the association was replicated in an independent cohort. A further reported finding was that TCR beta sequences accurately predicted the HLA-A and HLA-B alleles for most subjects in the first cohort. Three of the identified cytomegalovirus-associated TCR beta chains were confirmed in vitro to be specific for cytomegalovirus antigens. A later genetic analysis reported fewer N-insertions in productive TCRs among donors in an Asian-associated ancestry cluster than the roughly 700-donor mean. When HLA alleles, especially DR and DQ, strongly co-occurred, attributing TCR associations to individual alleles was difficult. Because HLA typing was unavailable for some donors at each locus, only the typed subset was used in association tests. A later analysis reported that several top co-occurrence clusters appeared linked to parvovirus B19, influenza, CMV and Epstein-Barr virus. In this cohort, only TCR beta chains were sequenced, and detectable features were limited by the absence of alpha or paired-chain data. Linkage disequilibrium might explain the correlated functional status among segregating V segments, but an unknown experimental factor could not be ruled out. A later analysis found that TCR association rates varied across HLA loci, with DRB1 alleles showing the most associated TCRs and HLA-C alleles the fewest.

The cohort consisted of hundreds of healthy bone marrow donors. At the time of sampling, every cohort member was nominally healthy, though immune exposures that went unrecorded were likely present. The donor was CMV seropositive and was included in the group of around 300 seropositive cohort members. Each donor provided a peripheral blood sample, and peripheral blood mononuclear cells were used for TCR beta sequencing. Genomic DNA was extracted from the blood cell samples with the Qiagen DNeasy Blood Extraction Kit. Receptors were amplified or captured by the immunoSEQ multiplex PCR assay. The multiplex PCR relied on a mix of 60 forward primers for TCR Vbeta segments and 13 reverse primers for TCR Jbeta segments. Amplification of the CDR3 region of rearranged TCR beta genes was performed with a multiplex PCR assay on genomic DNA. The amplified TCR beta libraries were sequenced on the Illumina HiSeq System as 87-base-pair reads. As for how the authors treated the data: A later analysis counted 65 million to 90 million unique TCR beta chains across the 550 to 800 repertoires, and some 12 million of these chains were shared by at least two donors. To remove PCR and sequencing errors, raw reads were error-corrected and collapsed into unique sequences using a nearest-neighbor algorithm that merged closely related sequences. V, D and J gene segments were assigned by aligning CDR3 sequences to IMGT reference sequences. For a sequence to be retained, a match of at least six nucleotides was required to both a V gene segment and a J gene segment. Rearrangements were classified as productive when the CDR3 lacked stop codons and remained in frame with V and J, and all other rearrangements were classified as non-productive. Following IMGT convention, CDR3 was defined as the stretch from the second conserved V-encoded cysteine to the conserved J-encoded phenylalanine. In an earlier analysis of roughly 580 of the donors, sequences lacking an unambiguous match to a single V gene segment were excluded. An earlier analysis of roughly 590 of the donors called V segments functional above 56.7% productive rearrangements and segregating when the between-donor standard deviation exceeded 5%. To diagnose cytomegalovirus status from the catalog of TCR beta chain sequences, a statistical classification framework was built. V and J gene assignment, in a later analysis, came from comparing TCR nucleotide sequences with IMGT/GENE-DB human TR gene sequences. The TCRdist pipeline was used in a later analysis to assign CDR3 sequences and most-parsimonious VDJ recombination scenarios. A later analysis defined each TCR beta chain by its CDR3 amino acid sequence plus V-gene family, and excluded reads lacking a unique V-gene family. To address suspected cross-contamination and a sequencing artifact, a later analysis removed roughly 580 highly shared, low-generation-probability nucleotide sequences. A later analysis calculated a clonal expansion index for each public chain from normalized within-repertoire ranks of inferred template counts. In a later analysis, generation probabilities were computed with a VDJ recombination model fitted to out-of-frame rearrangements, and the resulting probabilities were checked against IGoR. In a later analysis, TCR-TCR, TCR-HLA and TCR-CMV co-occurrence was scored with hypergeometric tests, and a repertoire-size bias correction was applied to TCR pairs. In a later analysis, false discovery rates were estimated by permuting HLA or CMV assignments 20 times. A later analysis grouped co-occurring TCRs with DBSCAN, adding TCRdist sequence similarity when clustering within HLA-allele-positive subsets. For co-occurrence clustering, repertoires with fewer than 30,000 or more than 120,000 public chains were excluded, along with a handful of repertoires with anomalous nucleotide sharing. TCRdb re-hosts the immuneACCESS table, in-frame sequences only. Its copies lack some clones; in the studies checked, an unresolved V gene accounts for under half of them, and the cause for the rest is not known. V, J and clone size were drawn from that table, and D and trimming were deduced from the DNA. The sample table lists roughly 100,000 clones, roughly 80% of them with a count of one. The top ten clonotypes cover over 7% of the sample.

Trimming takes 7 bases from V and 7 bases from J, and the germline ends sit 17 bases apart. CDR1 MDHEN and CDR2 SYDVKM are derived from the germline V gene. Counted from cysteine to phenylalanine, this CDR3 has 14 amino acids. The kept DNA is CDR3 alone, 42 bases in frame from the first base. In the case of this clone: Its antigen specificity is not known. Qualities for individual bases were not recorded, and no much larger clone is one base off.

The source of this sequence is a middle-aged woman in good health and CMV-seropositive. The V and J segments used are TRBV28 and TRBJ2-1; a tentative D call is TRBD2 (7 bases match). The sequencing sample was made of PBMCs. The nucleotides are TGTGCCAGCACCGTGGGGGGGCCTAAGAATGAGCAGTTCTTC. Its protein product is CASTVGGPKNEQFF.